These T cell receptor beta chains were read from a single sample in a study of blood T cell repertoires in COVID-19. Profiled with immunoSEQ multiplex PCR; TCRdb holds only in-frame clones, not every one. There are 200,000 to 300,000 clones in the sample; about four fifths occur only once, and roughly 9.6% lies in the top ten. Sequencing input: peripheral blood. The receptors shown here come from a woman older than 75 with acute or convalescent COVID-19. Each CDR3 is given with its conserved first and last residue. The D gene is left open where the match is weak. Rows may omit the clone size; those that give it use once, few, many or a size class.

d_gene: TRBD1
j_gene: TRBJ2-3
abundance: .
v_gene: TRBV6-5
CDR3nt: TGTGCCAGCAGTTACACCGGACAGGGGAAGGGAGATACGCAGTATTTT
CDR3aa: CASSYTGQGKGDTQYF

d_gene: TRBD1
j_gene: TRBJ1-2
abundance: few
v_gene: TRBV7-9
CDR3nt: TGTGCCAGCAGCTTGGCAGGGGGATATGGCTACACCTTC
CDR3aa: CASSLAGGYGYTF

d_gene: .
j_gene: TRBJ1-4
abundance: .
v_gene: TRBV5-1
CDR3nt: TGCGCCAGCAGCTTAGGAGGGTTGGGGGAAAAACTGTTTTTT
CDR3aa: CASSLGGLGEKLFF

d_gene: .
j_gene: TRBJ1-4
abundance: .
v_gene: TRBV28
CDR3nt: TGTGCCAGCAGTTTTGCGGGGGCGGGTAATGAAAAACTGTTTTTT
CDR3aa: CASSFAGAGNEKLFF

d_gene: .
j_gene: TRBJ1-6
abundance: .
v_gene: TRBV7-8
CDR3nt: TGTGCCAGCAGCCAACGACAGGTCCCCGGAATTTTTGGGGCACCCCTCCACTTT
CDR3aa: CASSQRQVPGIFGAPLHF

d_gene: TRBD1
j_gene: TRBJ2-7
abundance: .
v_gene: TRBV27
CDR3nt: TGTGCCAGCAGTTTAGACAGGGTCTCCTACGAGCAGTACTTC
CDR3aa: CASSLDRVSYEQYF

d_gene: TRBD1
j_gene: TRBJ1-5
abundance: .
v_gene: TRBV28
CDR3nt: TGTGCCAGCAGTTTGGGACAGGGAAACAATCAGCCCCAGCATTTT
CDR3aa: CASSLGQGNNQPQHF

d_gene: .
j_gene: TRBJ2-5
abundance: .
v_gene: TRBV7-2
CDR3nt: TGTGCCAGCAGCTTAGATCCAGGGGCAGGGGAGACCCAGTACTTC
CDR3aa: CASSLDPGAGETQYF

d_gene: .
j_gene: TRBJ1-5
abundance: .
v_gene: TRBV11-3
CDR3nt: TGTGCCAGCAGCTTAGATGGACTTAGCAATCAGCCCCAGCATTTT
CDR3aa: CASSLDGLSNQPQHF

d_gene: .
j_gene: TRBJ2-1
abundance: .
v_gene: TRBV5-6
CDR3nt: TGTGCCAGCAGCTTGCCAGGGATGGCCGTTTACAATGAGCAGTTCTTC
CDR3aa: CASSLPGMAVYNEQFF

d_gene: TRBD1
j_gene: TRBJ2-5
abundance: .
v_gene: TRBV2
CDR3nt: TGTGCCAGCGGCGGACAGGGGGCCGACGTGAGGGAGACCCAGTACTTC
CDR3aa: CASGGQGADVRETQYF

d_gene: TRBD1
j_gene: TRBJ1-4
abundance: .
v_gene: TRBV15
CDR3nt: TGTGCCACCAGTCTCCGGGACAGGGATGAAAAACTGTTTTTT
CDR3aa: CATSLRDRDEKLFF

d_gene: TRBD1
j_gene: TRBJ1-2
abundance: .
v_gene: TRBV25-1
CDR3nt: TGTGCCAGCAGTGGACAGGGGGGCTATGGCTACACCTTC
CDR3aa: CASSGQGGYGYTF

d_gene: TRBD2
j_gene: TRBJ2-3
abundance: .
v_gene: TRBV19
CDR3nt: TGTGCCAGTAGGGCCGGGACTAGCGGTGTCGGAGATACGCAGTATTTT
CDR3aa: CASRAGTSGVGDTQYF

d_gene: TRBD1
j_gene: TRBJ1-1
abundance: once
v_gene: TRBV28
CDR3nt: TGTGCCAGCAGCCTCCGGACAGGGGAAGCTTTCTTT
CDR3aa: CASSLRTGEAFF

d_gene: TRBD1
j_gene: TRBJ2-1
abundance: .
v_gene: TRBV19
CDR3nt: TGTGCCAGTAGTCCCTGGGACAGGGGTAGTGATGAGCAGTTCTTC
CDR3aa: CASSPWDRGSDEQFF

d_gene: .
j_gene: TRBJ1-1
abundance: .
v_gene: TRBV9
CDR3nt: TGTGCCAGCAGCTATGCCGAGGGTCTCGAAGCTTTCTTT
CDR3aa: CASSYAEGLEAFF

d_gene: .
j_gene: TRBJ1-4
abundance: .
v_gene: TRBV4-1
CDR3nt: TGCGCCAGCAGCCGGGCGAGTGCAACTAATGAAAAACTGTTTTTT
CDR3aa: CASSRASATNEKLFF

d_gene: .
j_gene: TRBJ1-5
abundance: .
v_gene: TRBV19
CDR3nt: TGTGCCAGTAGTATTGCTATGTACAGAAATAGCAATCAGCCCCAGCATTTT
CDR3aa: CASSIAMYRNSNQPQHF

d_gene: TRBD2
j_gene: TRBJ2-3
abundance: few
v_gene: TRBV5-6
CDR3nt: TGTGCCAGCAGCTTGGAAATTGGAGCGGGGACAGATACGCAGTATTTT
CDR3aa: CASSLEIGAGTDTQYF

d_gene: TRBD2
j_gene: TRBJ2-1
abundance: .
v_gene: TRBV27
CDR3nt: TGTGCCAGCAGTTTACGGGGACTAGCGGGGGGTCACTACAATGAGCAGTTCTTC
CDR3aa: CASSLRGLAGGHYNEQFF

d_gene: .
j_gene: TRBJ1-6
abundance: .
v_gene: TRBV5-6
CDR3nt: TGTGCCAGCAGCGCGGGAGCTAAGGGGGTTTCACCCCTCCACTTT
CDR3aa: CASSAGAKGVSPLHF

d_gene: .
j_gene: TRBJ2-3
abundance: .
v_gene: TRBV5-1
CDR3nt: TGCGCCAGCAGCTTAGGCCAGGGCTCCGGTGCTAGCACAGATACGCAGTATTTT
CDR3aa: CASSLGQGSGASTDTQYF

d_gene: .
j_gene: TRBJ1-1
abundance: few
v_gene: TRBV7-9
CDR3nt: TGTGCAGATCACGGGACTCCCTCCGCTGAAGCTTTCTTT
CDR3aa: CADHGTPSAEAFF

d_gene: TRBD2
j_gene: TRBJ2-3
abundance: .
v_gene: TRBV5-1
CDR3nt: TGCGCCAGCAGCTTCATCAGAGCGGGGGTAGCAGATACGCAGTATTTT
CDR3aa: CASSFIRAGVADTQYF

d_gene: TRBD2
j_gene: TRBJ2-3
abundance: .
v_gene: TRBV7-2
CDR3nt: TGTGCCAGCAGCTTTGGCGGGGGGGCCGGGACAGATACGCAGTATTTT
CDR3aa: CASSFGGGAGTDTQYF

d_gene: TRBD1
j_gene: TRBJ2-5
abundance: .
v_gene: TRBV12-3/TRBV12-4
CDR3nt: TGTGCCAGCAGCCTGACAGGGGTTGAGACCCAGTACTTC
CDR3aa: CASSLTGVETQYF

d_gene: TRBD2
j_gene: TRBJ2-5
abundance: .
v_gene: TRBV6-5
CDR3nt: TGTGCCACCCGGGCAGCGGGAAAAGGGACCCAGTACTTC
CDR3aa: CATRAAGKGTQYF

d_gene: TRBD1
j_gene: TRBJ1-2
abundance: .
v_gene: TRBV10-3
CDR3nt: TGTGCCATCAGGGGGACAGGGGCATATGGCTACACCTTC
CDR3aa: CAIRGTGAYGYTF

d_gene: .
j_gene: TRBJ1-4
abundance: .
v_gene: TRBV12-2
CDR3nt: TGTGCAAGTCGCTTAGAGACAGGGGGCGAGAAACTGTTTTTT
CDR3aa: CASRLETGGEKLFF

d_gene: .
j_gene: TRBJ2-7
abundance: .
v_gene: TRBV6-5
CDR3nt: TGTGCCAGCAAAAGCTCCTTCGCCCACGAGCAGTACTTC
CDR3aa: CASKSSFAHEQYF

d_gene: .
j_gene: TRBJ2-1
abundance: .
v_gene: TRBV28
CDR3nt: TGTGCCAGCAGTCCCCCGGGGGTTGGAGAGCAGTTCTTC
CDR3aa: CASSPPGVGEQFF

d_gene: TRBD1
j_gene: TRBJ2-2
abundance: .
v_gene: TRBV29-1
CDR3nt: TGCAGCGTGAGACAGGGGTTCGGGGAGCTGTTTTTT
CDR3aa: CSVRQGFGELFF

d_gene: TRBD2
j_gene: TRBJ2-1
abundance: .
v_gene: TRBV6-6
CDR3nt: TGTGCCAGCAGTTCACCTGGGACTAGCGGGACGGAGCAGTTCTTC
CDR3aa: CASSSPGTSGTEQFF

d_gene: .
j_gene: TRBJ2-3
abundance: .
v_gene: TRBV6-5
CDR3nt: TGTGCCAGCAGTCTGACTGACTCAGATACGCAGTATTTT
CDR3aa: CASSLTDSDTQYF

d_gene: .
j_gene: TRBJ2-7
abundance: .
v_gene: TRBV7-9
CDR3nt: TGTGCCAGCAGCTTATCGATTAGAGCCTACGAGCAGTACTTC
CDR3aa: CASSLSIRAYEQYF

d_gene: .
j_gene: TRBJ2-7
abundance: once
v_gene: TRBV7-3
CDR3nt: TGTGCCAGCAGCTTAGACAGGACCTACGAGCAGTACTTC
CDR3aa: CASSLDRTYEQYF

d_gene: .
j_gene: TRBJ2-3
abundance: .
v_gene: TRBV18
CDR3nt: TGTGCCAGCTCCCCGAGGACAGTAAGCACAGATACGCAGTATTTT
CDR3aa: CASSPRTVSTDTQYF

d_gene: .
j_gene: TRBJ1-6
abundance: .
v_gene: TRBV11-1
CDR3nt: TGTGCCAGCAGCTTAGAAGGCGGTTCACCCCTCCACTTT
CDR3aa: CASSLEGGSPLHF

d_gene: TRBD1
j_gene: TRBJ2-7
abundance: .
v_gene: TRBV28
CDR3nt: TGTGCCAGCAGTTTGGGACAGGGATCGGGAGAGCAGTACTTC
CDR3aa: CASSLGQGSGEQYF

d_gene: .
j_gene: TRBJ1-6
abundance: .
v_gene: TRBV6-5
CDR3nt: TGTGCCATCGGGACAATTGGTTCACCCCTCCACTTT
CDR3aa: CAIGTIGSPLHF

d_gene: TRBD1
j_gene: TRBJ1-4
abundance: .
v_gene: TRBV27
CDR3nt: TGTGCCAGCAGCCACACCGGGACAGGGCCGAGGAATGAAAAACTGTTTTTT
CDR3aa: CASSHTGTGPRNEKLFF

d_gene: .
j_gene: TRBJ1-3
abundance: .
v_gene: TRBV19
CDR3nt: TGTGCCAGTAGTCCTCCGGGACTGCGGGACAACACCATATATTTT
CDR3aa: CASSPPGLRDNTIYF

d_gene: .
j_gene: TRBJ2-3
abundance: .
v_gene: TRBV10-3
CDR3nt: TGTGCCATCAGCCCCAGTAGCGCGACTACAGATACGCAGTATTTT
CDR3aa: CAISPSSATTDTQYF

d_gene: .
j_gene: TRBJ1-6
abundance: .
v_gene: TRBV19
CDR3nt: TGTGCCAGTAGTATAGGACCTCAGGGGAGTCCCTTGGGATCACCCCTCCACTTT
CDR3aa: CASSIGPQGSPLGSPLHF

d_gene: .
j_gene: TRBJ1-2
abundance: .
v_gene: TRBV2
CDR3nt: TGTGCCAGCAGTGGAATGGGCGCAGGATATGGCTACACCTTC
CDR3aa: CASSGMGAGYGYTF

d_gene: TRBD1
j_gene: TRBJ2-7
abundance: once
v_gene: TRBV10-3
CDR3nt: TGTGCCATCAGTCTCGGGACAGGGTCCCACGAGCAGTACTTC
CDR3aa: CAISLGTGSHEQYF

d_gene: .
j_gene: TRBJ2-3
abundance: .
v_gene: TRBV20-1
CDR3nt: TGCAGTGCAAGCCCAGATACGCAGTATTTT
CDR3aa: CSASPDTQYF